This entry describes one TCR beta chain. This CDR3 is built from 19 residues. Trimming removed 1 base from V and 2 bases from J; junction bases left unmatched: 11. Germline CDR1 is SEHNR and CDR2 is FQNEAQ (reference sequence). The data derive from a study of long-term antiretroviral therapy in people with HIV. With survey level as its setting, the immunoSEQ assay was v3.0. Repertoires were generated with immunoSEQ multiplex PCR, while TCRdb's copy carries only in-frame clones and drops some. The table records tens of thousands of clones, more than 65% of them present only once. Source: unsorted PBMCs, taken about 2.4 years after starting antiretroviral therapy. V gene TRBV7-9 combines with J gene TRBJ1-4; 9 bases fit TRBD1. This receptor was taken from a man between 35 and 55 years old with HIV. The CDR3 coding sequence is TGTGCCAGCAGCTTAGAGACCGGGACAGGGTTTTGGACTAATGAAAAACTGTTTTTT. Protein sequence: CASSLETGTGFWTNEKLFF.